The 9 T cell receptor beta chains reported below all come from one sample, sequenced in a study of CD8 T cells in ankylosing spondylitis. TCRdb redid the calling of the 5' RACE reads with MiXCR, one entry per CDR3 protein. The sample gives 240,000 or so distinct CDR3 sequences, over 8.5% of which show up once; 6% to 7.5% is in the top ten. Material for sequencing was blood, either unsorted or a sorted T cell fraction (not recorded which). The receptors derive from a male donor with ankylosing spondylitis or in good health (not recorded which).

This clonotype was recorded many times. V usage is TRBV5-1 and J usage is TRBJ1-1; 7 nucleotides align to TRBD1. The V and J ends lost 3 bases and 4 bases, in that order; junction bases with no gene match: 6. CDR1 is SGHRS, CDR2 YFSETQ, per germline. This CDR3 spans 14 amino acids. CDR3 nucleotide sequence: TGCGCCAGCAGCTGGGGACAGATCCTCACTGAAGCTTTCTTT. Its translation is CASSWGQILTEAFF. The variable domain in full, with the rest retrieved from reference TRBV5-1 and TRBJ1-1, is KAGVTQTPRYLIKTRGQQVTLSCSPISGHRSVSWYQQTPGQGLQFLFEYFSETQRNKGNFPGRFSGRQFSNSRSEMNVSTLELGDSALYLCASSWGQILTEAFFGQGTRLTVV.

This clonotype has ten or more counts. The V and J genes are TRBV12-3 or TRBV12-4 and TRBJ2-7, with D perhaps given as TRBD1 or TRBD2 (5 bases each). The V and J ends lost 7 bases and 6 bases respectively, with 19 bases between them. This CDR3 has 14 amino acids. The chain's CDR3 is CASTLGTVWSEQYF. DNA of the CDR3: TGTGCCAGCACCCTGGGGACGGTTTGGTCCGAGCAGTACTTC.

This clonotype was found many times. The chain employs TRBV6-5 and TRBJ1-6; 8 bases line up with TRBD1. There are 16 residues in the CDR3. The V gene's germline CDR1 is MNHEY and CDR2 SVGAGI. V shed 4 bases and J 7 bases; nucleotides not matched to a gene: 9. The CDR3 DNA follows: TGTGCCAGCAGTTTGACAGGGGCGTATGGAAATTCACCCCTCCACTTT. Protein sequence: CASSLTGAYGNSPLHF.

This clonotype came up many times. The chain employs TRBV5-5 and TRBJ2-5; no clear D gene. Germline V gene sequence: CDR1 SGHKS, CDR2 YYEKEE (reference sequence). The CDR3 contains 14 residues. V was trimmed by 4 bases and J by 2 bases, leaving 12 bases between them. As DNA, the CDR3 is TGTGCCAGCAGCCCTGGGAACAGTCAAGAGACCCAGTACTTC. Residues: CASSPGNSQETQYF.

This clonotype was seen many times. The chain recombines TRBV12-3 or TRBV12-4 with TRBJ1-1; D not certain. The CDR3 has 14 amino acids. V shed 5 bases and J shed 1 base, with 11 bases lying between them. CDR3 amino acids: CASSLQPGNTEAFF. In DNA, the CDR3 is TGTGCCAGCAGTCTACAGCCGGGGAACACTGAAGCTTTCTTT.

This clonotype was observed a handful of times. This chain joins TRBV7-3 and TRBJ2-2; D gene ambiguous. Between the trimmed V and J ends, which lost 3 bases and 2 bases, there was a span of 4 bases. CDR3 length: 13 residues. Germline loops: CDR1 SGHTA, CDR2 FQGTGA. Written as DNA, the CDR3 is TGTGCCAGCAGCTTTACCAACACCGGGGAGCTGTTTTTT. Its translation: CASSFTNTGELFF. The full variable domain, with the rest looked up from reference TRBV7-3 and TRBJ2-2, is GAGVSQTPSNKVTEKGKYVELRCDPISGHTALYWYRQSLGQGPEFLIYFQGTGAADDSGLPNDRFFAVRPEGSVSTLKIQRTERGDSAVYLCASSFTNTGELFFGEGSRLTVL.

This clonotype was seen repeatedly, ten times or more. This chain joins TRBV5-8 and TRBJ1-5; 7 bases are a match to TRBD1. V shed 5 bases and J 4 bases; nucleotides not matched to a gene: 9. This CDR3 contains 15 residues. Germline loops: CDR1 SGHTS, CDR2 YDEGEE. CDR3 amino acids: CASRSRQGGNQPQHF. The CDR3 nucleotides read TGTGCCAGCAGGTCGAGACAGGGTGGTAATCAGCCCCAGCATTTT.

With respect to this clonotype: An end of the junction differs from the germline gene, which may be a read error. The genes are TRBV7-8 and TRBJ2-3, with D uncertain. Germline V gene sequence: CDR1 SGHVS, CDR2 FQNEAQ. This CDR3 region has 15 residues. For the CDR3, the DNA is TGTGCCAGCAGCATAGCCCGCCAGTTTACAGATACGCAGTATTTT. Protein product: CASSIARQFTDTQYF.

The table lists this clonotype with many counts. The rearrangement uses TRBV5-1 and TRBJ2-2; TRBD1 agrees at 8 bases. The CDR3 runs to 16 residues. The junction had 9 bases not matched to a gene; V was cut back by 7 bases and J by 1 base. Germline V lookup: CDR1 SGHRS, CDR2 YFSETQ. The CDR3 DNA is TGCGCCAGCTCGAGGAACAGGGGGGTGAACACCGGGGAGCTGTTTTTT. Its protein is CASSRNRGVNTGELFF.